One sample yielded the 24 T cell receptor beta chains listed below, sequenced in a study of identical twins. Via MiXCR, TCRdb re-called the 5' RACE reads, giving one row per CDR3 protein. This table has around 100,000 distinct CDR3 sequences, 5.9% appearing once. The source material was memory T cells sorted from blood. Receptors were obtained from a woman between 45 and 60 years old in good health.

The J gene is TRBJ2-1, the V gene TRBV11-2, with 11 bases aligning to TRBD2. After removal of 5 bases from V and 5 bases from J, the junction contained 5 bases not matched to a gene. Germline CDR1 reads SGHAT; CDR2 reads FQNNGV. The CDR3 spans 15 residues. The CDR3 DNA follows: TGTGCCAGCAGCCCACCGGGACTAGCGGACAATGAGCAGTTCTTC. Translated: CASSPPGLADNEQFF.

This clonotype was found many times. The chain carries TRBV27 and TRBJ2-6; D remains ambiguous. The V end was cut by 6 bases, the J end by 2 bases, with 2 bases between. The CDR3 has 12 amino acids. The germline V gene encodes CDR1 MNHEY and CDR2 SMNVEV (reference sequence). CDR3 amino acids: CASRAGANVLTF. CDR3 DNA: TGTGCCAGCAGGGCTGGGGCCAACGTCCTGACTTTC. The whole variable domain, remainder taken from reference TRBV27 and TRBJ2-6, is EAQVTQNPRYLITVTGKKLTVTCSQNMNHEYMSWYRQDPGLGLRQIYYSMNVEVTDKGDVPEGYKVSRKEKRNFPLILESPSPNQTSLYFCASRAGANVLTFGAGSRLTVL.

This clonotype was seen ten or more times. CDR3 in amino acids: CASRQLNQPQHF. For the CDR3, the DNA is TGTGCCAGCAGACAACTCAATCAGCCCCAGCATTTT. V usage is TRBV28 and J usage is TRBJ1-5, with no clear D. V lost 6 bases to trimming and J lost 3 bases, with 6 bases between them. This CDR3 is built from 12 residues. CDR1 is MDHEN, CDR2 SYDVKM, per germline. Full variable domain (remainder filled in from reference TRBV28 and TRBJ1-5): DVKVTQSSRYLVKRTGEKVFLECVQDMDHENMFWYRQDPGLGLRLIYFSYDVKMKEKGDIPEGYSVSREKKERFSLILESASTNQTSMYLCASRQLNQPQHFGDGTRLSIL.

With respect to this clonotype: Just one base apart from a much larger clone, this may be a read error. The chain joins TRBV20-1 to TRBJ1-1; 7 bases line up with TRBD1. Germline V gene data show CDR1 as DFQATT and CDR2 as SNEGSKA (reference sequence). The junction had 13 bases not matched to a gene; V was cut back by 6 bases and J by 9 bases. The CDR3 has 13 residues. The CDR3 loop is CSAHSDRAGKAFF. CDR3 coding DNA: TGCAGTGCACATTCAGACAGGGCCGGTAAAGCTTTCTTT.

At least ten counts were recorded for this clonotype. The chain carries TRBV5-1 and TRBJ2-7; D perhaps matches TRBD1 (7 bases). The ends were cut back, 6 bases at V and 0 bases at J, with 19 bases in the middle. Germline V gene sequence: CDR1 SGHRS, CDR2 YFSETQ. The length of the CDR3 is 16 residues. CDR3 nucleotide sequence: TGCGCCAGCATCGGGGGTATCGACAGGGACTCCTACGAGCAGTACTTC. Its translation is CASIGGIDRDSYEQYF. Complete variable domain (other parts from reference TRBV5-1 and TRBJ2-7): KAGVTQTPRYLIKTRGQQVTLSCSPISGHRSVSWYQQTPGQGLQFLFEYFSETQRNKGNFPGRFSGRQFSNSRSEMNVSTLELGDSALYLCASIGGIDRDSYEQYFGPGTRLTVT.

This clonotype was recorded a few times. The V call is TRBV7-9, the J call TRBJ1-6; 7 bases agree with TRBD1. V was clipped by 5 bases and J by 5 bases; unmatched bases: 6. Germline lookup yields CDR1 SEHNR and CDR2 FQNEAQ (reference sequence). The CDR3 is made up of 15 amino acids. CDR3 sequence: CASSARDSDNSPLHF. In nucleotides, the CDR3 is TGTGCCAGCAGCGCAAGGGACAGTGATAATTCACCCCTCCACTTT.

This clonotype was picked up many times. This chain uses TRBV19 with TRBJ2-5, with D perhaps given as TRBD1 or TRBD2 (5 bases each). The CDR3 is made up of 13 amino acids. The ends were cut back, 5 bases at V and 5 bases at J, with 12 bases in the middle. Germline values: CDR1 LNHDA, CDR2 SQIVND (reference sequence). CDR3: CASSQSGAETQYF. The CDR3 nucleotides read TGTGCCAGTAGTCAGTCCGGGGCTGAGACCCAGTACTTC.

The table lists this clonotype with many counts. V is TRBV2 and J is TRBJ1-5, with 7 positions matching TRBD1. Germline-derived CDR1 and CDR2 are SNHLY and FYNNEI. The length of the CDR3 is 14 residues. Trimming at V came to 6 bases and at J to 7 bases, leaving 9 bases not matched to a gene. The chain's CDR3 is CASRGVGGGQPQHF. Written as DNA, the CDR3 is TGTGCCAGCAGGGGGGTTGGAGGGGGCCAGCCCCAGCATTTT. Complete variable domain (other parts from reference TRBV2 and TRBJ1-5): EPEVTQTPSHQVTQMGQEVILRCVPISNHLYFYWYRQILGQKVEFLVSFYNNEISEKSEIFDDQFSVERPDGSNFTLKIRSTKLEDSAMYFCASRGVGGGQPQHFGDGTRLSIL.

This clonotype appeared many times. The genes are TRBV28 and TRBJ1-1; the D gene is possibly TRBD1 (5 bases). In germline, CDR1 is MDHEN, CDR2 SYDVKM. Trimming cost V 5 bases and J 6 bases, with 19 bases left between them. This CDR3 comprises 15 residues. CDR3 residues: CASSKAGRGIAEAFF. CDR3 coding DNA: TGTGCCAGCAGTAAAGCGGGGCGCGGTATCGCTGAAGCTTTCTTT.

This clonotype was detected many times. This rearrangement joins TRBV12-3 or TRBV12-4 to TRBJ1-4, with 7 bases that match TRBD1. CDR3 length: 13 amino acids. The ends lost 8 bases at V and 4 bases at J; junction bases unmatched: 4. Here the CDR3 DNA reads TGTGCCAGCTGGGGACAGAATAATGAAAAACTGTTTTTT. This translates into CASWGQNNEKLFF.

This clonotype was picked up many times. The chain couples TRBV20-1 to TRBJ1-4; 7 bases are shared with TRBD1. Germline V lookup: CDR1 DFQATT, CDR2 SNEGSKA (reference sequence). Unmatched junction bases numbered 11, after V lost 4 bases and J lost 9 bases. This CDR3 spans 14 amino acids. The CDR3 bases are TGCAGTGCTAACAGGGGAGGGCTAGCTAAAAAACTGTTTTTT. It translates to CSANRGGLAKKLFF.

V is TRBV30 and J is TRBJ2-1, with 11 bases fitting TRBD2. The germline V gene has CDR1 GTSNPN and CDR2 SVGIG (reference sequence). The CDR3 loop spans 15 amino acids. Germline trimming cut 4 bases from V and 9 bases from J; bases unmatched to any gene: 11. The DNA of the CDR3 is TGTGCCTGGAATGAGGGGCTAGCGGGAGGACTTGAGCAGTTCTTC. It codes for CAWNEGLAGGLEQFF.

In its sample, this clonotype ranks as medium-sized (0.01 to 0.1%). The gene calls are TRBV27 and TRBJ1-2; tentative D call: TRBD1 (5 bases). Trimming cost V 0 bases and J 8 bases, with 13 bases left between them. Germline CDR1 and CDR2: MNHEY and SMNVEV (reference sequence). The CDR3 has 14 residues. CDR3 DNA sequence: TGTGCCAGCAGTTTATCGATCGGGGGAGTGGGCTACACCTTC. Protein: CASSLSIGGVGYTF.

This clonotype was seen ten or more times. The chain recombines TRBV12-3 or TRBV12-4 with TRBJ1-4, with D tentatively TRBD1 (5 bases). CDR3 length: 15 amino acids. The V end lost 1 base, the J end lost 1 base, and 7 bases lay between the germline ends. The CDR3 sequence is CASSLGRVTNEKLFF. The CDR3 DNA follows: TGTGCCAGCAGTTTAGGCAGGGTAACTAATGAAAAACTGTTTTTT.

Note on this clonotype: With a much larger clone just one base away, this may be a read error. Since no conserved phenylalanine or tryptophan closes the CDR3, a read error is the likely cause. The V and J genes are TRBV20-1 and TRBJ2-1, with TRBD2 matching over 8 bases. CDR1 is DFQATT, CDR2 SNEGSKA, per germline (reference sequence). This CDR3 contains 17 residues. The ends lost 0 bases at V and 1 base at J; junction bases unmatched: 8. In DNA, the CDR3 is TGCAGTGCTAGAGATCCCCGAGCGGGAGAGTCCTACAATGAGCAGTTCTTG. Amino acid sequence: CSARDPRAGESYNEQFL.

Many counts were recorded for this clonotype. The genes are TRBV4-1 and TRBJ1-4; D may be TRBD1 (5 bases). Germline CDR1 is MGHRA and CDR2 is YSYEKL. The ends were cut back, 1 base at V and 8 bases at J, with 11 bases in the middle. The CDR3 runs 14 residues. CDR3 loop: CASSQAGEGEKLFF. The DNA of the CDR3 is TGCGCCAGCAGCCAAGCCGGGGAGGGGGAAAAACTGTTTTTT.

The rearrangement uses TRBV11-2 and TRBJ2-5; D assignment may be TRBD1 or TRBD2 (5 bases each). Germline V gene sequence: CDR1 SGHAT, CDR2 FQNNGV. The CDR3 is 14 amino acids. Trimming removed 4 bases from V and 9 bases from J, with 18 bases in between. In DNA form, the CDR3 reads TGTGCCAGCAGCTGGGGGTTTCCGGAGGTGGCCCAGTACTTC. The encoded protein is CASSWGFPEVAQYF. The complete variable domain, with remaining parts taken from reference TRBV11-2 and TRBJ2-5, reads EAGVAQSPRYKIIEKRQSVAFWCNPISGHATLYWYQQILGQGPKLLIQFQNNGVVDDSQLPKDRFSAERLKGVDSTLKIQPAKLEDSAVYLCASSWGFPEVAQYFGPGTRLLVL.

This clonotype has ten or more counts. The gene calls are TRBV12-3 or TRBV12-4 and TRBJ1-5; tentatively, D is TRBD1 (5 bases). V lost 2 bases, J lost 5 bases, and 10 bases lay in between. CDR3 length: 14 residues. This CDR3 reads CASSLQGFDQPQHF. DNA for the CDR3: TGTGCCAGCAGTTTACAGGGATTCGATCAGCCCCAGCATTTT.

As regards this clonotype: Just one base apart from a much larger clone, this may be a read error. Because it lacks the conserved phenylalanine or tryptophan at the end, this CDR3 is likely a read error. This chain uses TRBV6-1 with TRBJ2-7; TRBD2 is a possible D gene (7 bases). Trimming took 7 bases from V and 4 from J, leaving 14 bases between them. Germline lookup yields CDR1 MNHNS and CDR2 SASEGT. This CDR3 has 13 amino acids. The chain's CDR3 is CASMRGGLYEQYI. The CDR3 nucleotides are TGTGCCAGCATGAGGGGGGGCTTATACGAGCAGTACATC.

This clonotype was detected many times. The chain's CDR3 is CASSLRRGNTDTQYF. CDR3 DNA: TGTGCCAGCAGCTTAAGGAGGGGTAACACAGATACGCAGTATTTT. J is TRBJ2-3 and V is TRBV11-3; the D gene is possibly TRBD2 (6 bases). The germline gives CDR1 SGHNT, CDR2 YENEEA. V shed 2 bases and J shed 2 bases, with 11 bases lying between them. The CDR3 extends over 15 amino acids. The variable domain in full, completed from reference TRBV11-3 and TRBJ2-3, reads EAGVVQSPRYKIIEKKQPVAFWCNPISGHNTLYWYLQNLGQGPELLIRYENEEAVDDSQLPKDRFSAERLKGVDSTLKIQPAELGDSAVYLCASSLRRGNTDTQYFGPGTRLTVL.

In this sample, this clonotype turned up many times. The rearrangement uses TRBV6-6 and TRBJ2-7; D may be TRBD1 (6 bases). CDR1 is MNHNY, CDR2 SVGAGI, per germline (reference sequence). V lost 5 bases, J lost 7 bases, and 12 bases lay in between. This CDR3 contains 12 residues. The CDR3, as DNA: TGTGCCAGCAGTGACCAGGGGAAAGAGCAGTACTTC. It encodes CASSDQGKEQYF.

V gene TRBV18 combines with J gene TRBJ2-2; tentatively, D is TRBD1 (6 bases). Germline CDR1 and CDR2: KGHSH and LQKENI. The CDR3 is made up of 15 amino acids. Trimming pared 3 bases from V and 0 bases from J, leaving 8 bases between. CDR3 amino acids: CASSPDRTNTGELFF. Written as DNA, the CDR3 is TGTGCCAGCTCACCCGACAGGACGAACACCGGGGAGCTGTTTTTT.

Ten or more counts support this clonotype. The chain carries TRBV14 and TRBJ2-7, with D uncertain. Trimming pared 0 bases from V and 7 bases from J, leaving 13 bases between. Germline V gene lookup returns CDR1 SGHDN and CDR2 FVKESK. CDR3 length: 14 amino acids. DNA of the CDR3: TGTGCCAGCAGCCAAGAGGGATCTGCCCGGGAGCAGTACTTC. It is translated as CASSQEGSAREQYF. The variable domain in full, completed from reference TRBV14 and TRBJ2-7, reads EAGVTQFPSHSVIEKGQTVTLRCDPISGHDNLYWYRRVMGKEIKFLLHFVKESKQDESGMPNNRFLAERTGGTYSTLKVQPAELEDSGVYFCASSQEGSAREQYFGPGTRLTVT.

This clonotype was found many times. The chain recombines TRBV5-1 with TRBJ2-5; either TRBD1 or TRBD2 may supply D (5 bases each). Trimming shortened V by 0 bases and J by 6 bases, and 12 bases separated the two germline ends. The CDR3 consists of 14 residues. From germline, CDR1 is SGHRS and CDR2 YFSETQ. CDR3 coding DNA: TGCGCCAGCAGCTTGGAGTCCCGGGGACAGACCCAGTACTTC. This sequence encodes CASSLESRGQTQYF.